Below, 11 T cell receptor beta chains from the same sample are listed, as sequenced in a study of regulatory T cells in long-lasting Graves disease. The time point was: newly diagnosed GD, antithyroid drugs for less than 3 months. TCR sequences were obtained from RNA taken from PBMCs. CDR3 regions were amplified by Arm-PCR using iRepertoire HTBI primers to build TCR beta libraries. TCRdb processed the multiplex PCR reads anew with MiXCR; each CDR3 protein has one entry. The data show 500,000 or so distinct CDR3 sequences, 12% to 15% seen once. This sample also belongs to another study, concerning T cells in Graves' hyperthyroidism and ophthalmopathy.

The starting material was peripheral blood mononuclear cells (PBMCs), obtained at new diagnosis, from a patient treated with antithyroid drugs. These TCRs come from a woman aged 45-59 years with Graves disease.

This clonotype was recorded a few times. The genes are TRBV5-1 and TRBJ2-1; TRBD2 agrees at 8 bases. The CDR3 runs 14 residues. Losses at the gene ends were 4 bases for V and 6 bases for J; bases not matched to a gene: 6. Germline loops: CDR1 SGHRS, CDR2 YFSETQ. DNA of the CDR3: TGCGCCAGCAGCCTGGGACTAGGGTCCAATGAGCAGTTCTTC. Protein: CASSLGLGSNEQFF.

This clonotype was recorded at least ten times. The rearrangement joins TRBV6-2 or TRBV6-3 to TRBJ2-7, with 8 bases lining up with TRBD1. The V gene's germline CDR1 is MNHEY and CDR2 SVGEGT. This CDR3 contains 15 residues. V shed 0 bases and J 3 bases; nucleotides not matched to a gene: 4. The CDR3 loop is CASSYSTTGGYEQYF. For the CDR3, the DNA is TGTGCCAGCAGTTACTCGACAACAGGGGGCTACGAGCAGTACTTC.

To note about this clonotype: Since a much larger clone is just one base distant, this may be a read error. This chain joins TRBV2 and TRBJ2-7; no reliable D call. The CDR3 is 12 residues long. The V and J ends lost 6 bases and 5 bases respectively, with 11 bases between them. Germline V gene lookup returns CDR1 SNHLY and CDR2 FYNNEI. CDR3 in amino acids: CASRYWAHEQYF. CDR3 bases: TGTGCCAGCAGATATTGGGCCCACGAGCAGTACTTC. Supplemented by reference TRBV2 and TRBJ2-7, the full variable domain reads EPEVTQTPSHQVTQMGQEVILRCVPISNHLYFYWYRQILGQKVEFLVSFYNNEISEKSEIFDDQFSVERPDGSNFTLKIRSTKLEDSAMYFCASRYWAHEQYFGPGTRLTVT.

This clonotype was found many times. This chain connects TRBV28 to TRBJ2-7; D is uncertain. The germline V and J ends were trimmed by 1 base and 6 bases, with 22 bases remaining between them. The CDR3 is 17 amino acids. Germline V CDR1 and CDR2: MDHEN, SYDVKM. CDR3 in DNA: TGTGCCAGCAGTTTATTACGAATCCGAAAGGGCCCCCTCGAGCAGTACTTC. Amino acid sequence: CASSLLRIRKGPLEQYF.

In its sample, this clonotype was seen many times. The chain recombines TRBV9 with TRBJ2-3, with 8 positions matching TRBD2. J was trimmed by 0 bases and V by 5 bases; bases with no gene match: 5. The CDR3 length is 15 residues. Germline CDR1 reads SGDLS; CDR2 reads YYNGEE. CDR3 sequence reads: CASSILAGSTDTQYF. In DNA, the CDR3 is TGTGCCAGCAGTATTTTAGCGGGAAGCACAGATACGCAGTATTTT.

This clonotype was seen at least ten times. The CDR3 region is CASKGTSSTDTQYF. In DNA, the CDR3 is TGTGCCAGCAAGGGGACTAGTAGCACAGATACGCAGTATTTT. The V and J genes are TRBV2 and TRBJ2-3; 8 bases align to TRBD2. The CDR3 is 14 residues long. CDR1 and CDR2 from the germline V gene are SNHLY and FYNNEI. V lost 7 bases, J lost 0 bases, and 3 bases stayed unmatched.

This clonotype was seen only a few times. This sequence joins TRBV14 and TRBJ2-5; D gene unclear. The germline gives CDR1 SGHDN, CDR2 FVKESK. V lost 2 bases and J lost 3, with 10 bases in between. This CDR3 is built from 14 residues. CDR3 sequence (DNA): TGTGCCAGCAGCCAAACCAGGCGGAAAGAGACCCAGTACTTC. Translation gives CASSQTRRKETQYF.

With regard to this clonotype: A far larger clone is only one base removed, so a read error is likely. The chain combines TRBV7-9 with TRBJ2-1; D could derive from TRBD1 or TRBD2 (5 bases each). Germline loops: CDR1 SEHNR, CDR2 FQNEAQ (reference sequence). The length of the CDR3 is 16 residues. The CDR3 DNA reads TGTGCCAGCAGCTTGGGGCGGACTCAGATTTACAATGAGCGGTTCTTC. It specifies CASSLGRTQIYNERFF.

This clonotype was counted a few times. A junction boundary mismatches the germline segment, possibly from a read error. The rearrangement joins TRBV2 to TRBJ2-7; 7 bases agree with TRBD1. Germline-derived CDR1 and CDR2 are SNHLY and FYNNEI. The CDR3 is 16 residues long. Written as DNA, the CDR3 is TGTGCCAGCAAAAAGGACAGGAGCCTTAGCTCCTACAAGCAGTACTTC. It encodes CASKKDRSLSSYKQYF.

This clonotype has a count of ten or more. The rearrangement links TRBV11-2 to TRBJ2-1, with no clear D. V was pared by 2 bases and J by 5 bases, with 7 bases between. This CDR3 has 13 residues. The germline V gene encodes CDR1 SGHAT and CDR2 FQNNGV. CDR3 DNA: TGTGCCAGCAGCTTAAAAGTTGACAATGAGCAGTTCTTC. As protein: CASSLKVDNEQFF.

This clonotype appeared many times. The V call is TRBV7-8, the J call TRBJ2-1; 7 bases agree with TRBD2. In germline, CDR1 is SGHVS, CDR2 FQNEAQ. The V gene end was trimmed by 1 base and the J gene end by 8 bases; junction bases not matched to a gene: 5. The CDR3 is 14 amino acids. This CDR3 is CASSLVSSGDEQFF. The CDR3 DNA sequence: TGTGCCAGCAGCTTAGTCTCCAGCGGGGATGAGCAGTTCTTC.